One sample yielded the 27 T cell receptor beta chains listed below, sequenced in a study of shared clonotypes between healthy human individuals. Positively selected for CCR7, the CD45RO-negative cells used as naive CD8 cells excluded terminally differentiated effector memory CD45RA+ cells. The assay was immunoSEQ multiplex PCR, and TCRdb's table has in-frame clones only and misses some. Of fewer than 800,000 clones in the sample, approximately 90% were seen once. What was sequenced was naive CD8+ T cells sorted from blood. The receptor source for this set is a man younger than 45 in good health.

The chain employs TRBV7-9 and TRBJ2-1; 8 nucleotides line up with TRBD2. CDR3 length: 12 residues. Germline CDR1 is SEHNR and CDR2 is FQNEAQ (reference sequence). The V and J ends lost 11 bases and 10 bases, in that order; junction bases with no gene match: 10. The CDR3 coding sequence is TGTGCCTCGGTCGAGCGGGGGTCGGAGCAGTTCTTC. Translating gives CASVERGSEQFF.

Only one count was recorded for this clone. The gene calls are TRBV29-1 and TRBJ1-1; no clear D. Trimming cost V 5 bases and J 1 base, with 11 bases left between them. The CDR3 runs 13 residues. CDR1 and CDR2 (germline): SQVTM, ANQGSEA. The CDR3: CSVTPIGNTEAFF. The CDR3 DNA follows: TGCAGCGTTACCCCGATTGGGAACACTGAAGCTTTCTTT. Supplemented by reference TRBV29-1 and TRBJ1-1, the full variable domain reads SAVISQKPSRDICQRGTSLTIQCQVDSQVTMMFWYRQQPGQSLTLIATANQGSEATYESGFVIDKFPISRPNLTFSTLTVSNMSPEDSSIYLCSVTPIGNTEAFFGQGTRLTVV.

The chain is built from TRBV7-9 and TRBJ1-2, with D uncertain. CDR3 length: 13 amino acids. V was cut by 6 bases and J by 2 bases, with 10 bases left in between. Germline V gene data show CDR1 as SEHNR and CDR2 as FQNEAQ (reference sequence). The CDR3 loop is CASRGPENYGYTF. In nucleotides, the CDR3 is TGTGCCAGCAGAGGACCGGAAAACTATGGCTACACCTTC.

The V call is TRBV2, the J call TRBJ2-5, with D possibly matching TRBD1 (6 bases). Germline assignment: CDR1 SNHLY and CDR2 FYNNEI. CDR3 length equals 14 residues. Between the trimmed V and J ends, which lost 7 bases and 4 bases, there was a span of 16 bases. The CDR3 here is CASTQGTGRETQYF. CDR3 nucleotides: TGTGCCAGCACTCAGGGGACCGGGCGAGAGACCCAGTACTTC.

V is TRBV6-6 and J is TRBJ2-1; the D is unclear. Between the trimmed V and J ends, which lost 6 bases and 7 bases, there was a span of 7 bases. This CDR3 contains 11 residues. Per germline, CDR1 MNHNY and CDR2 SVGAGI (reference sequence). This CDR3 is CASSHGNEQFF. The CDR3 DNA is TGTGCCAGCAGCCACGGAAATGAGCAGTTCTTC.

This clone was seen once. CDR3 sequence: CASSASSSSYNEQFF. The CDR3 region has the DNA TGCGCCAGCAGCGCGTCCTCTAGCAGTTACAATGAGCAGTTCTTC. V usage is TRBV5-1 and J usage is TRBJ2-1, with D perhaps TRBD2 (5 bases). Germline CDR1 reads SGHRS; CDR2 reads YFSETQ. V gave up 4 bases and J gave up 4 bases, with 15 bases separating them. This CDR3 contains 15 residues.

The chain uses TRBV7-9 and TRBJ2-3; 9 nucleotides match TRBD2. The V segment lost 5 bases and the J segment 2 bases; nucleotides outside the gene matches: 8. The germline CDR1 and CDR2 sequences are SEHNR and FQNEAQ (reference sequence). CDR3 length equals 16 residues. CDR3 coding DNA: TGTGCCAGCAGCGAGACTAGCGGAAATTCCACAGATACGCAGTATTTT. Its protein product is CASSETSGNSTDTQYF.

The chain has TRBV27 and TRBJ2-2; either TRBD1 or TRBD2 may supply D (6 bases each). This CDR3 has 18 amino acids. The V and J ends lost 4 bases and 5 bases respectively, with 23 bases between them. Germline CDR1 is MNHEY and CDR2 is SMNVEV (reference sequence). This CDR3 reads CASSSPFGGGKRTGELFF. Here the CDR3 DNA reads TGTGCCAGCAGTTCCCCCTTCGGGGGCGGTAAGCGTACCGGGGAGCTGTTTTTT.

The DNA for the CDR3 is TGTGCCAGCATCACTGGGTTTGACAGCAATCAGCCCCAGCATTTT. Amino acid sequence: CASITGFDSNQPQHF. The chain uses TRBV28 and TRBJ1-5, with D unclear. Trimming shortened V by 7 bases and J by 1 base, and 14 bases separated the two germline ends. Per the germline V gene, CDR1 is MDHEN and CDR2 is SYDVKM. The CDR3 sequence is 15 residues long.

This clone was detected only once. V usage is TRBV5-1 and J usage is TRBJ2-7, with a weak D call TRBD1 (5 bases). Trimming cost V 1 base and J 3 bases, with 8 bases left between them. The CDR3 covers 13 residues. In germline, CDR1 is SGHRS, CDR2 YFSETQ. Written as DNA, the CDR3 is TGCGCCAGCAGCTTGAGACAGTTCTACGAGCAGTACTTC. Amino acids: CASSLRQFYEQYF.

The rearrangement links TRBV5-1 to TRBJ1-1; a possible D gene is TRBD1 (6 bases). Trimming took 3 bases from V and 5 from J, leaving 17 bases between them. This CDR3 spans 15 amino acids. Germline V gene sequence: CDR1 SGHRS, CDR2 YFSETQ. For the CDR3, the DNA is TGCGCCAGCAGCTCGACCCAGGGGTACGGAACTGAAGCTTTCTTT. Its translation: CASSSTQGYGTEAFF.

V usage is TRBV7-2 and J usage is TRBJ1-2, with 8 positions matching TRBD1. CDR1 and CDR2 (germline): SGHTA, FQGNSA. The CDR3 is 16 amino acids. Trimming removed 0 bases from V and 5 bases from J; junction bases left unmatched: 8. The CDR3 is CASSLAGEQGVYGYTF. The CDR3 bases are TGTGCCAGCAGCTTAGCGGGCGAACAGGGGGTTTATGGCTACACCTTC.

This clone was seen a single time. The V gene is TRBV5-1, the J gene TRBJ2-3, with 7 bases fitting TRBD1. V was clipped by 4 bases and J by 3 bases; unmatched bases: 5. This CDR3 has 14 residues. The V gene's germline CDR1 is SGHRS and CDR2 YFSETQ. The DNA for the CDR3 is TGCGCCAGCAGCCTGGCGACAGGGACAGATACGCAGTATTTT. This encodes CASSLATGTDTQYF. The full variable domain, in which reference TRBV5-1 and TRBJ2-3 provide the parts outside the CDR3, is KAGVTQTPRYLIKTRGQQVTLSCSPISGHRSVSWYQQTPGQGLQFLFEYFSETQRNKGNFPGRFSGRQFSNSRSEMNVSTLELGDSALYLCASSLATGTDTQYFGPGTRLTVL.

This clone came up a few times. The J gene is TRBJ1-5, the V gene TRBV7-8; TRBD1 matches 7 bases. CDR3 length: 14 amino acids. V lost 5 bases, J lost 4 bases, and 5 bases stayed unmatched. Germline CDR1 is SGHVS and CDR2 is FQNEAQ. CDR3: CASSPDRRNQPQHF. CDR3 bases: TGTGCCAGCAGCCCGGACAGGAGGAATCAGCCCCAGCATTTT.

This clone was picked up one time. The rearrangement uses TRBV9 and TRBJ1-4, with D tentatively TRBD1 or TRBD2 (5 bases each). The assigned J gene may be wrong: the sequence end matches TRBJ2-2 better. Germline V gene lookup returns CDR1 SGDLS and CDR2 YYNGEE. There are 12 residues in the CDR3. CDR3 in DNA: TGTGCCAGCAGCGTAGGGGGGTCGGAGCTGTTTTTT. Protein product: CASSVGGSELFF.

The chain uses TRBV10-1 and TRBJ2-1; TRBD2 matches 7 bases. J gave up 8 bases and V 5 bases, and 18 bases lay outside the gene matches. CDR3 length: 17 amino acids. Germline lookup yields CDR1 WNHNN and CDR2 SYGVQD (reference sequence). The CDR3: CASSNLTSDSTRDEQFF. The DNA of the CDR3 is TGCGCCAGCAGTAACCTTACTAGCGACTCAACCCGGGATGAGCAGTTCTTC.

This chain joins TRBV6-6 and TRBJ2-2; 7 bases are a match to TRBD1. Germline trimming cut 8 bases from V and 5 bases from J; bases unmatched to any gene: 2. The CDR3 length is 12 residues. Germline V CDR1 and CDR2: MNHNY, SVGAGI (reference sequence). The CDR3 DNA follows: TGTGCCAGCCTCAGGGGGACCGGGGAGCTGTTTTTT. Residues: CASLRGTGELFF.

Only a few counts were recorded for this clone. The J gene is TRBJ2-1, the V gene TRBV25-1, with D possibly being TRBD1 (5 bases). V was pared by 9 bases and J by 15 bases, with 21 bases between. The CDR3 length is 12 residues. Germline V gene lookup returns CDR1 MGHDK and CDR2 SYGVNS. CDR3 sequence reads: CASISRESFTFF. CDR3 coding DNA: TGTGCCAGTATCAGCAGGGAAAGCTTCACGTTCTTC.

The chain is built from TRBV2 and TRBJ2-3; D is unclear. Germline lookup yields CDR1 SNHLY and CDR2 FYNNEI. The CDR3 totals 14 residues. The V gene lost 5 bases and the J gene lost 2 bases, with 11 bases spanning the gap. The CDR3 sequence is CASSQGLITDTQYF. As DNA, the CDR3 is TGTGCCAGCAGTCAAGGGCTTATCACAGATACGCAGTATTTT.

This chain joins TRBV11-2 and TRBJ2-4; 7 positions match TRBD1. Per the germline V gene, CDR1 is SGHAT and CDR2 is FQNNGV. The CDR3 runs 14 residues. V trimming: 5 bases; J trimming: 8 bases; junction bases outside the gene matches: 9. CDR3 bases: TGTGCCAGCAGCCCTATGACAGGGATGGACATTCAGTACTTC. This codes for CASSPMTGMDIQYF.

Concerning this clone itself: Other DNA sequences in this specimen translate into the identical CDR3. The chain joins TRBV9 to TRBJ2-7; D uncertain. Germline lookup yields CDR1 SGDLS and CDR2 YYNGEE. The CDR3 sequence is 14 residues long. V dropped 0 bases and J dropped 3 bases, with 10 bases sitting between them. The CDR3 bases are TGTGCCAGCAGCGTAGATGGTCCCGGCTACGAGCAGTACTTC. Amino acid sequence: CASSVDGPGYEQYF.

This chain uses TRBV6-1 with TRBJ1-1; D might be TRBD1 (6 bases). The CDR3 is made up of 13 amino acids. The germline CDR1 and CDR2 sequences are MNHNS and SASEGT. The germline V and J ends were trimmed by 4 bases and 4 bases, with 10 bases remaining between them. CDR3 bases: TGTGCCAGCAGTGTGCGGGGGGCCACTGAAGCTTTCTTT. Translated: CASSVRGATEAFF.

J is TRBJ1-1 and V is TRBV9; D is uncertain. The CDR3 is made up of 15 amino acids. Looked up from germline, CDR1 is SGDLS and CDR2 is YYNGEE. Deletions cut 0 bases from V and 1 base from J, with 10 bases between. In nucleotides, the CDR3 is TGTGCCAGCAGCGTAGGGTCCAACCCGAACACTGAAGCTTTCTTT. This gives the protein CASSVGSNPNTEAFF.

This clone was seen once. The chain employs TRBV5-5 and TRBJ2-1; D is unclear. The CDR3 is 14 amino acids. CDR1 is SGHKS and CDR2 is YYEKEE in the germline V gene (reference sequence). Trimming pared 0 bases from V and 7 bases from J, leaving 11 bases between. CDR3 region: CASSLALGLNEQFF. DNA of the CDR3: TGTGCCAGCAGCTTGGCTTTAGGATTGAATGAGCAGTTCTTC.

V gene TRBV6-6 combines with J gene TRBJ2-6; D call uncertain. Germline V CDR1 and CDR2: MNHNY, SVGAGI (reference sequence). The CDR3 has 13 residues. Deletions cut 6 bases from V and 0 bases from J, with 3 bases between. CDR3 sequence reads: CASRSSGANVLTF. CDR3 sequence (DNA): TGTGCCAGCAGGAGCTCTGGGGCCAACGTCCTGACTTTC.

The chain combines TRBV7-2 with TRBJ2-5; a possible D gene is TRBD1 (6 bases). The germline V and J ends were trimmed by 2 bases and 0 bases, with 13 bases remaining between them. This CDR3 region has 16 residues. From germline, CDR1 is SGHTA and CDR2 FQGNSA. The CDR3 reads CASSLRGRGYQETQYF. The CDR3 nucleotides are TGTGCCAGCAGCTTAAGGGGAAGGGGGTACCAAGAGACCCAGTACTTC. The full variable domain, rest sourced from reference TRBV7-2 and TRBJ2-5, is GAGVSQSPSNKVTEKGKDVELRCDPISGHTALYWYRQSLGQGLEFLIYFQGNSAPDKSGLPSDRFSAERTGGSVSTLTIQRTQQEDSAVYLCASSLRGRGYQETQYFGPGTRLLVL.

This rearrangement joins TRBV28 to TRBJ2-7; D remains ambiguous. The CDR3 is made up of 12 amino acids. Trimming removed 2 bases from V and 4 bases from J, with 6 bases in between. Germline V CDR1 and CDR2: MDHEN, SYDVKM. The CDR3 nucleotides are TGTGCCAGCAGTTTAATTGGATACGAGCAGTACTTC. Translation gives CASSLIGYEQYF.